These 17 T cell receptor beta chains came from one sample sequenced in a study of CD4 T cells in relation to SARS-CoV-2 and coronaviruses. CD4+ T cells from unexposed donors were obtained before the COVID-19 pandemic (2011-2018). Isolation of CD4+ T cells took place after less than twelve days in culture. Assay used: immunoSEQ multiplex PCR; TCRdb lists only in-frame clones, some missing. The data show about 24,000 clones, with 65% to 80% seen just once and roughly 12% held by the top ten. What these receptors recognize is not known. Sequencing was performed on CD4+ T cells from PBMCs, cultured in vitro. These receptors were obtained from a human donor in good health.

The genes are TRBV12-3 or TRBV12-4 and TRBJ1-2; D is ambiguous. CDR3 length equals 13 residues. Deletions cut 3 bases from V and 8 bases from J, with 13 bases between. The CDR3 DNA is TGTGCCAGCAGTTTCGGGCAGTTGGAAGGCTACACCTTC. Amino acids: CASSFGQLEGYTF.

The chain links TRBV21-1 to TRBJ1-2; the table gives TRBD1 as D, unverified against the DNA. TRBV21-1 is a pseudogene segment. The CDR3 is made up of 16 amino acids. In DNA form, the CDR3 reads TGTGCCAGCACCTACCCCCTGGGGGCTGCAAAGAGTGGCTACACCTTC. Protein product: CASTYPLGAAKSGYTF.

The table lists this clone with a count of one. V usage is TRBV4-1 and J usage is TRBJ1-1; the D gene is possibly TRBD1 (5 bases). The V and J ends lost 4 bases and 7 bases respectively, with 16 bases between them. In germline, CDR1 is MGHRA, CDR2 YSYEKL. This CDR3 region has 14 residues. The CDR3 is CASSLQILGVEAFF. CDR3 sequence (DNA): TGCGCCAGCAGCCTTCAAATCCTAGGGGTTGAAGCTTTCTTT.

This sequence joins TRBV30 and TRBJ2-2, with D perhaps matching TRBD2 (6 bases). The CDR3 has 13 residues. Between the trimmed V and J ends, which lost 3 bases and 6 bases, there was a span of 11 bases. From germline, CDR1 is GTSNPN and CDR2 SVGIG (reference sequence). The CDR3 region is CAWRQGGSGELFF. DNA of the CDR3: TGTGCCTGGAGGCAGGGAGGTTCCGGGGAGCTGTTTTTT.

This clone was seen a handful of times. V usage is TRBV19 and J usage is TRBJ1-3; D is unresolved. Trimming shortened V by 0 bases and J by 1 base, and 10 bases separated the two germline ends. CDR1 LNHDA and CDR2 SQIVND come from the germline V gene (reference sequence). The CDR3 has 16 amino acids. The CDR3 loop is CASSIDHGVSGNTIYF. CDR3 nucleotides: TGTGCCAGTAGTATAGATCACGGGGTATCTGGAAACACCATATATTTT.

The chain combines TRBV18 with TRBJ2-3; unclear D gene. Germline CDR1 and CDR2: KGHSH and LQKENI. CDR3 size: 13 residues. V was shortened by 0 bases and J by 0 bases, with 1 base between the two germline ends. The CDR3 reads CASSPPSTDTQYF. The CDR3 nucleotides read TGTGCCAGCTCACCACCAAGCACAGATACGCAGTATTTT.

This chain uses TRBV5-1 with TRBJ1-1; D possibly corresponds to TRBD1 (6 bases). The CDR3 is made up of 14 amino acids. Germline lookup yields CDR1 SGHRS and CDR2 YFSETQ. V shed 4 bases and J shed 6 bases, with 16 bases lying between them. The CDR3 loop is CASSPGGPAPEAFF. Here the CDR3 DNA reads TGCGCCAGCAGCCCCGGGGGGCCTGCCCCTGAAGCTTTCTTT.

The chain joins TRBV6-5 to TRBJ1-1; D possibly corresponds to TRBD1 (5 bases). This CDR3 comprises 13 residues. V was clipped by 2 bases and J by 4 bases, with 8 bases between them. Germline V CDR1 and CDR2: MNHEY, SVGAGI. The CDR3 sequence is CASSYQGSTEAFF. Here the CDR3 DNA reads TGTGCCAGCAGTTACCAGGGTTCCACTGAAGCTTTCTTT.

Details on this clone: Other DNA sequences in this sample translate to the same CDR3. The chain has TRBV3-1 (or the pseudogene TRBV3-2) and TRBJ2-5; D possibly corresponds to TRBD1 (5 bases). CDR3 length equals 13 residues. V was pared by 1 base and J by 4 bases, with 7 bases between. From germline, CDR1 is LGHDT and CDR2 YNNKEL (reference sequence). The chain's CDR3 is CASSQGGTETQYF. CDR3 DNA: TGTGCCAGCAGCCAAGGGGGCACAGAGACCCAGTACTTC.

V is TRBV11-3 and J is TRBJ1-3; 7 bases fit TRBD1. Unmatched junction bases numbered 2, after V lost 5 bases and J lost 4 bases. The V gene's germline CDR1 is SGHNT and CDR2 YENEEA. The CDR3 is made up of 13 amino acids. CDR3 in amino acids: CASSRDSGNTIYF. CDR3 bases: TGTGCCAGCAGCCGGGACAGCGGAAACACCATATATTTT.

The chain joins TRBV18 to TRBJ1-1; D is ambiguous. The CDR3 runs 13 residues. CDR1 is KGHSH and CDR2 is LQKENI in the germline V gene. The V end was cut by 3 bases, the J end by 3 bases, with 8 bases between. The CDR3 DNA is TGTGCCAGCTCACCCCGCACGCACACTGAAGCTTTCTTT. As protein: CASSPRTHTEAFF.

The chain uses TRBV5-1 and TRBJ2-7; TRBD2 agrees at 9 bases. The germline V gene encodes CDR1 SGHRS and CDR2 YFSETQ. The junction had 9 bases not matched to a gene; V was cut back by 4 bases and J by 4 bases. The CDR3 is 15 amino acids. The DNA of the CDR3 is TGCGCCAGCAGCCCTAAAGCGGGAGGAATTTACGAGCAGTACTTC. Protein: CASSPKAGGIYEQYF. The entire variable domain, with the rest obtained from reference TRBV5-1 and TRBJ2-7, is as follows: KAGVTQTPRYLIKTRGQQVTLSCSPISGHRSVSWYQQTPGQGLQFLFEYFSETQRNKGNFPGRFSGRQFSNSRSEMNVSTLELGDSALYLCASSPKAGGIYEQYFGPGTRLTVT.

The chain employs TRBV28 and TRBJ1-6; the D is unclear. This CDR3 region has 12 residues. V was pared by 4 bases and J by 11 bases, with 9 bases between. Germline V gives CDR1 MDHEN, CDR2 SYDVKM. As DNA, the CDR3 is TGTGCCAGCAGTTCTATAGGGACACCCCTCCACTTT. Residues: CASSSIGTPLHF. Complete variable domain (other parts from reference TRBV28 and TRBJ1-6): DVKVTQSSRYLVKRTGEKVFLECVQDMDHENMFWYRQDPGLGLRLIYFSYDVKMKEKGDIPEGYSVSREKKERFSLILESASTNQTSMYLCASSSIGTPLHFGNGTRLTVT.

V and J are TRBV19 and TRBJ2-5; 7 positions match TRBD2. This CDR3 is 15 amino acids long. Germline V gene data show CDR1 as LNHDA and CDR2 as SQIVND (reference sequence). The J segment lost 5 bases and the V segment lost 3 bases, leaving 9 bases of the junction unmatched. CDR3 nucleotide sequence: TGTGCCAGTAGTATGGGGAAGCGGGACGGTGAGACCCAGTACTTC. This sequence encodes CASSMGKRDGETQYF.

The chain is built from TRBV18 and TRBJ1-6; 7 bases match TRBD1. Germline trimming cut 3 bases from V and 6 bases from J; bases unmatched to any gene: 5. The CDR3 is 15 amino acids. Germline-derived CDR1 and CDR2 are KGHSH and LQKENI. The chain's CDR3 is CASSPPGTANSPLHF. The DNA for the CDR3 is TGTGCCAGCTCACCCCCCGGGACAGCTAATTCACCCCTCCACTTT.

The chain couples TRBV7-6 to TRBJ2-2; 12 bases are shared with TRBD2. Germline V lookup: CDR1 SGHVS, CDR2 FNYEAQ. V was clipped by 1 base and J by 7 bases; unmatched bases: 10. There are 18 residues in the CDR3. The CDR3 DNA sequence: TGTGCCAGCAGCTTAGTTCCTCCTAGCGGGAGGGCCGGCGGGGAGCTGTTTTTT. Its translation: CASSLVPPSGRAGGELFF.

The chain links TRBV10-1 to TRBJ2-4, with 7 bases that match TRBD1. Germline trimming cut 2 bases from V and 1 base from J; bases unmatched to any gene: 5. This CDR3 comprises 16 residues. From germline, CDR1 is WNHNN and CDR2 SYGVQD (reference sequence). The CDR3 nucleotides read TGCGCCAGCAGTGAGACCCAGACAGGGGCCAAAAACATTCAGTACTTC. Its translation: CASSETQTGAKNIQYF.